This TCR beta chain was sequenced for a study of tumor and adjacent non-tumor tissue in lung cancer. Study overall: Aged 31 to 76 years, patients included more than nine men and roughly 5 women with stage I to III disease. Notes on the study in general: Normal lung showed higher cumulative top 100 clone frequency than tumor.

Concerning this clonotype itself: The antigen is unknown. Just one base apart from a much larger clone, this may be a read error.

The library came from three nested PCR rounds adapted from ARM-PCR protocols. TCRdb analysed the multiplex PCR reads with MiXCR anew, one entry per CDR3 protein. This sample has roughly 200,000 distinct CDR3 sequences, with approximately 74% found just once. The template was RNA from unsorted bulk tissue. CDR3 length: 14 residues. The germline V gene encodes CDR1 SQVTM and CDR2 ANQGSEA. The material sequenced was lung tumor tissue. The chain joins TRBV29-1 to TRBJ2-3, with TRBD2 matching over 12 bases. This clonotype originated in a man aged 60-69 years with non-small cell lung cancer. This chain's CDR3 is CRATSGSGVDTQYF. In DNA, the CDR3 is TGCAGGGCGACTAGCGGGAGTGGAGTAGATACGCAGTATTTT.